Listed below are T cell receptor beta chains from one sample, sequenced in a study of beta chain features in type 1 diabetes. Clones were sequenced by immunoSEQ multiplex PCR, and TCRdb holds only the in-frame ones, with some missing. In the table there are more than 300,000 clones, around 9.6% of which are singletons. Sequencing was carried out using central memory CD4+ T cells from blood. Receptors originate from a man between 25 and 39 years old with type 1 diabetes. Both conserved end residues are part of each CDR3. A D gene is named only where the DNA matches it firmly. Clone size is shown for a subset of rows, as once, few, many or a class of expanded clone.

18 TRBJ2-1 few NA TRBV11-2 TGTGCCAGCAGCTTAGATCAGGGAGGATCCAGCTCCTACAATGAGCAGTTCTTC CASSLDQGGSSSYNEQFF
13 TRBJ2-2 NA NA TRBV19 TGTGCCAGTAGTATGGGGTTCGCCGGGGAGCTGTTTTTT CASSMGFAGELFF
13 TRBJ1-1 NA NA TRBV6-1 TGTGCCAGCAGTTCAGGGGTGAGCACTGAAGCTTTCTTT CASSSGVSTEAFF
12 TRBJ2-7 few TRBD1 TRBV30 TGTGCCGGGCAAGGGGGCGTCCACGAGCAGTACTTC CAGQGGVHEQYF
14 TRBJ2-7 few NA TRBV7-2 TGTGCCAGCAGCTACTTAGGGACCTCCTACGAGCAGTACTTC CASSYLGTSYEQYF
17 TRBJ1-5 few NA TRBV30 TGTGCCTGGAGTAGTCAGAGAGTTGCTTATAGCAATCAGCCCCAGCATTTT CAWSSQRVAYSNQPQHF
13 TRBJ2-2 few NA TRBV5-1 TGCGCCAGCACCATTGACAGCCCCGGGGAGCTGTTTTTT CASTIDSPGELFF
17 TRBJ1-3 NA TRBD1 TRBV5-5 TGTGCCAGCAGCCAAGTTTTCCAACAGGGGAGAGGAAACACCATATATTTT CASSQVFQQGRGNTIYF
15 TRBJ2-2 few TRBD2 TRBV2 TGTGCCAGCAGCGGACTAGCGGGAGACACCGGGGAGCTGTTTTTT CASSGLAGDTGELFF
15 TRBJ1-3 NA TRBD1 TRBV15 TGTGCCACCAGCAGAGACAGGGGGCTTGGAAACACCATATATTTT CATSRDRGLGNTIYF
13 TRBJ1-2 NA TRBD1 TRBV5-1 TGCGCCAGCGGACAGGGAGGGGAGAGTGGCTACACCTTC CASGQGGESGYTF
13 TRBJ1-2 few NA TRBV2 TGTGCCAGCAGCCAACAGGGAGGCTATGGCTACACCTTC CASSQQGGYGYTF
15 TRBJ2-3 NA NA TRBV7-6 TGTGCCAGCAGCTTATGGCCTAGCGAAACAGATACGCAGTATTTT CASSLWPSETDTQYF
15 TRBJ2-3 NA NA TRBV5-1 TGCGCCAGCAGCTTAGGACAGATCGACACAGATACGCAGTATTTT CASSLGQIDTDTQYF
14 TRBJ2-3 many NA TRBV30 TGTGCCTGGACGGGACTCACTCGGGGAGATACGCAGTATTTT CAWTGLTRGDTQYF
14 TRBJ1-2 few TRBD1 TRBV6-1 TGTGCCAGCAGTGAAGCGTCAGGGGGCCATGGCTACACCTTC CASSEASGGHGYTF
15 TRBJ2-2 few NA TRBV5-6 TGTGCCAGCAGCTTGGGACAGGTGAACACCGGGGAGCTGTTTTTT CASSLGQVNTGELFF
13 TRBJ1-5 many NA TRBV13 TGTGCCAGCAGCTTCGGTAGCAATCAGCCCCAGCATTTT CASSFGSNQPQHF
14 TRBJ2-2 NA NA TRBV27 TGTGCCAGCAGTCCAACATCCGACACCGGGGAGCTGTTTTTT CASSPTSDTGELFF
17 TRBJ2-3 few TRBD2 TRBV28 TGTGCCAGCAGTCTCCCCCGGGGAGCGGGGGCCAAGGAGGCGCAGTATTTT CASSLPRGAGAKEAQYF
14 TRBJ2-3 few TRBD1 TRBV5-1 TGCGCCAGCAGCTCCGGACAGGGGGCAGATACGCAGTATTTT CASSSGQGADTQYF
15 TRBJ1-1 NA NA TRBV2 TGTGCCAGCAAGTCCCTGGCGGGGGGCGGCACTGAAGCTTTCTTT CASKSLAGGGTEAFF
15 TRBJ2-7 NA TRBD1 TRBV28 TGTGCCAGCAGTCTAGCCGGGACAGGGGGCGGGGAGCAGTACTTC CASSLAGTGGGEQYF
14 TRBJ2-5 few TRBD1 TRBV5-5 TGTGCCAGCAGCTATTGGGACAGCGCGGAGACCCAGTACTTC CASSYWDSAETQYF
14 TRBJ2-7 few NA TRBV13 TGTGCCAGCCACGGAGGGGGGGGTCGGTACGAGCAGTACTTC CASHGGGGRYEQYF
18 TRBJ2-3 few TRBD2 TRBV19 TGTGCCAGTAGTATACACTGGGCCCCGACTAGCGGCTTGGATACGCAGTATTTT CASSIHWAPTSGLDTQYF
14 TRBJ2-1 many TRBD2 TRBV2 TGTGCCAGCAGTGGGGGACTAGCGGACAATGAGCAGTTCTTC CASSGGLADNEQFF
15 TRBJ2-7 NA NA TRBV29-1 TGCAGCGTTAAGCAAATCACGGGGGCCCACTACGAGCAGTACTTC CSVKQITGAHYEQYF